The sample holds one count of the clone carrying this T cell receptor (beta chain). Antigen unknown. The data were taken from a study of vaccination effects on CD4 cells after COVID-19. At the level of the study: There were a couple of convalescent patients who gave samples 16 days and one week before vaccination.

Around day 10 of culture, CD4+ T cells were separated out. Cultures got half-medium changes with IL-2 on days 3 and 7. Findings and limits, study-wide: The study found that post-vaccine spike-reactive clones in convalescents were mainly new vaccine-induced clones.

The method was immunoSEQ multiplex PCR; TCRdb's version includes in-frame clones alone and lacks a portion of them. The repertoire holds some 63,000 clones, with more than 60% as singletons. CDR1 is KGHSH, CDR2 LQKENI, per germline. Trimming left V 3 bases short and J 0 bases short, with 10 bases between. The CDR3 has 15 residues. V usage is TRBV18 and J usage is TRBJ2-3; D ambiguous. The receptor's source is a human donor who had a prior SARS-CoV-2 infection. The sample was CD4+ T cells from PBMCs cultured without peptide, taken before COVID-19 vaccination. The CDR3, as DNA: TGTGCCAGCTCACCGTTTGGGCATAGCACAGATACGCAGTATTTT. Translation gives CASSPFGHSTDTQYF.